Each of the 18 T cell receptor beta chains below was sequenced from the same sample in a study of cytomegalovirus exposure and HLA in healthy donors. PCR amplification relied on 60 Vbeta primers (plus 13 Jbeta primers). Sequencing was performed with immunoSEQ multiplex PCR; in TCRdb, only in-frame clones are kept and a portion is missing. The profile covers about 150,000 clones, with roughly 80% appearing a single time and approximately 4% taken by the ten largest. Sequencing used PBMCs. These receptors were taken from a woman in her forties in good health and CMV-seronegative.

The chain has TRBV7-9 and TRBJ2-3; D perhaps matches TRBD2 (7 bases). The CDR3 is made up of 13 amino acids. The germline CDR1 and CDR2 sequences are SEHNR and FQNEAQ (reference sequence). Trimming stripped 10 bases from V and 6 bases from J, with 17 bases between. This CDR3 is CATSRGGGDTQYF. CDR3 sequence (DNA): TGTGCCACCTCGAGGGGGGGCGGGGATACGCAGTATTTT.

The chain uses TRBV5-1 and TRBJ1-4; maybe TRBD1 (5 bases). Germline V gene data show CDR1 as SGHRS and CDR2 as YFSETQ. V was pared by 2 bases and J by 4 bases, with 9 bases between. CDR3 length equals 14 residues. CDR3 sequence: CASSFERGNEKLFF. CDR3 in DNA: TGCGCCAGCAGCTTCGAAAGGGGTAATGAAAAACTGTTTTTT.

The J gene is TRBJ2-7, the V gene TRBV6-4; 7 bases fit TRBD2. This CDR3 comprises 15 residues. J was trimmed by 0 bases and V by 6 bases; bases with no gene match: 8. CDR1 MRHNA and CDR2 SNTAGT come from the germline V gene. The CDR3 protein is CASRLAGVPSYEQYF. CDR3 sequence (DNA): TGTGCCAGCAGGCTCGCGGGAGTGCCCTCCTACGAGCAGTACTTC.

The chain recombines TRBV5-1 with TRBJ2-5; maybe TRBD1 (5 bases). V lost 2 bases and J 1 base, leaving 9 bases between the germline ends. Germline V CDR1 and CDR2: SGHRS, YFSETQ. The CDR3 contains 14 residues. The CDR3 nucleotides are TGCGCCAGCAGCTTTTACCAGGGCCAAGAGACCCAGTACTTC. Translation: CASSFYQGQETQYF.

DNA for the CDR3: TGTGCCATCAGTGGGACAGCCAACACTGAAGCTTTCTTT. Residues: CAISGTANTEAFF. V and J are TRBV10-3 and TRBJ1-1; D perhaps matches TRBD1 (6 bases). The CDR3 sequence is 13 residues long. Trimming removed 4 bases from V and 2 bases from J, with 8 bases in between. The germline V gene encodes CDR1 ENHRY and CDR2 SYGVKD.

This sequence joins TRBV5-1 and TRBJ2-7; weak D call: TRBD1 (6 bases). Per germline, CDR1 SGHRS and CDR2 YFSETQ. This CDR3 contains 15 residues. V was trimmed by 4 bases and J by 1 base, leaving 15 bases between them. CDR3 in DNA: TGCGCCAGCAGCACTGAACCGACAGGTTCCTACGAGCAGTACTTC. Its translation: CASSTEPTGSYEQYF. The complete variable domain, with remaining parts taken from reference TRBV5-1 and TRBJ2-7, reads KAGVTQTPRYLIKTRGQQVTLSCSPISGHRSVSWYQQTPGQGLQFLFEYFSETQRNKGNFPGRFSGRQFSNSRSEMNVSTLELGDSALYLCASSTEPTGSYEQYFGPGTRLTVT.

V gene TRBV2 combines with J gene TRBJ1-2; a weak D match, TRBD1 (5 bases). The CDR3 loop spans 14 amino acids. CDR1 and CDR2 from the germline V gene are SNHLY and FYNNEI. V lost 4 bases and J lost 4, with 13 bases in between. The CDR3 region is CASSVRFQGYGYTF. As DNA, the CDR3 is TGTGCCAGCAGTGTGAGATTCCAGGGCTATGGCTACACCTTC.

This chain connects TRBV30 to TRBJ1-1; 8 positions match TRBD1. The trim removed 1 base at V and 4 bases at J, leaving 2 bases unmatched. Germline V lookup: CDR1 GTSNPN, CDR2 SVGIG (reference sequence). CDR3 length: 13 amino acids. The chain's CDR3 is CAWSGQGATEAFF. The CDR3 nucleotides read TGTGCCTGGAGTGGCCAGGGGGCCACTGAAGCTTTCTTT.

In regard to this clone: Sequence at one end of the junction differs from germline and may be a read error. This CDR3 reads CASSHGQGSTGELFF. CDR3 DNA: TGTGCTAGCAGCCACGGACAGGGAAGCACCGGGGAGCTGTTTTTT. The rearrangement links TRBV7-7 to TRBJ2-2; 8 bases map to TRBD1. This CDR3 has 15 residues. Looked up from germline, CDR1 is SSHAT and CDR2 is FNYEAQ (reference sequence).

The CDR3 nucleotides read TGTGCCAGCAGTGCGGAGTACGTCGGGGAGCTGTTTTTT. It translates to CASSAEYVGELFF. This rearrangement joins TRBV2 to TRBJ2-2, with D hard to call. Per germline, CDR1 SNHLY and CDR2 FYNNEI. CDR3 length: 13 residues. Trimming cost V 4 bases and J 7 bases, with 10 bases left between them.

A single count supports this clone. This sequence joins TRBV6-1 and TRBJ2-3; TRBD1 is a possible D gene (6 bases). The CDR3 is 15 amino acids. Trimming removed 6 bases from V and 0 bases from J, with 13 bases in between. The germline V gene has CDR1 MNHNS and CDR2 SASEGT. CDR3 amino acids: CASRRTVSSTDTQYF. As DNA, the CDR3 is TGTGCCAGCAGGAGGACAGTGTCTAGCACAGATACGCAGTATTTT.

This CDR3 reads CASSPTSGQGNTEAFF. The DNA of the CDR3 is TGTGCCAGCAGCCCGACCTCGGGACAGGGGAACACTGAAGCTTTCTTT. This sequence joins TRBV11-3 and TRBJ1-1; 9 bases line up with TRBD1. V shed 5 bases and J 1 base; nucleotides not matched to a gene: 8. CDR1 is SGHNT, CDR2 YENEEA, per germline. The CDR3 is 16 amino acids.

The rearrangement links TRBV11-3 to TRBJ1-1; TRBD1 matches at 8 bases. The CDR3 is made up of 13 amino acids. Germline-derived CDR1 and CDR2 are SGHNT and YENEEA. V trimming: 6 bases; J trimming: 4 bases; junction bases outside the gene matches: 4. The CDR3: CASRDDRGTEAFF. The CDR3 bases are TGTGCCAGCAGAGATGACAGGGGCACTGAAGCTTTCTTT.

The V gene is TRBV6-5, the J gene TRBJ1-1; 10 nucleotides match TRBD1. CDR3 length equals 14 residues. Trimming took 6 bases from V and 3 from J; bases not matched to a gene: 4. Germline V gene sequence: CDR1 MNHEY, CDR2 SVGAGI. The CDR3: CASSRDRGYTEAFF. The CDR3, as DNA: TGTGCCAGCAGCCGGGACAGGGGCTACACTGAAGCTTTCTTT.

The genes are TRBV5-1 and TRBJ2-1; weak D call: TRBD2 (5 bases). CDR1 and CDR2 (germline): SGHRS, YFSETQ. This CDR3 has 12 amino acids. Trimming stripped 3 bases from V and 6 bases from J, with 7 bases between. The CDR3 DNA reads as TGCGCCAGCAGCTACGGAGGCAATGAGCAGTTCTTC. It yields the protein CASSYGGNEQFF.

The chain recombines TRBV6-5 with TRBJ1-3, with TRBD1 as a possible D gene (5 bases). The germline V gene encodes CDR1 MNHEY and CDR2 SVGAGI. V shed 8 bases and J shed 0 bases, with 11 bases lying between them. The CDR3 runs to 14 residues. Written as DNA, the CDR3 is TGTGCCAGCTCGCGGGGCACCTCTGGAAACACCATATATTTT. Amino acid sequence: CASSRGTSGNTIYF.

The chain employs TRBV2 and TRBJ2-3; D is possibly TRBD2 (6 bases). CDR3 length: 10 amino acids. The germline CDR1 and CDR2 sequences are SNHLY and FYNNEI. Trimming removed 11 bases from V and 9 bases from J, with 12 bases in between. CDR3: CARLGGTQYF. The CDR3 DNA reads as TGTGCCCGTCTGGGGGGAACGCAGTATTTT.

V and J are TRBV11-2 and TRBJ2-3; 8 bases fit TRBD1. V trimming: 5 bases; J trimming: 5 bases; junction bases outside the gene matches: 6. Germline CDR1 reads SGHAT; CDR2 reads FQNNGV. The CDR3 consists of 14 residues. The CDR3 bases are TGTGCCAGCAGCCGACAGGGGTCTATAGATACGCAGTATTTT. This codes for CASSRQGSIDTQYF.